These T cell receptor beta chains were read from a single sample in a study of shared clonotypes between healthy human individuals. TCRdb's copy holds only in-frame clones and misses some; the assay was immunoSEQ multiplex PCR. The table lists roughly 2,300,000 clones, roughly 90% of them singletons. The sequencing input was naive CD4+ T cells from PBMCs. The receptors come from a man aged 18 to 35 in good health. Some clones in this sample may be carry-over from other donors' samples. The CDR3 runs from the conserved cysteine through the conserved F or W. D genes are given only for firm matches. Some rows have no size entry. The others give once, few or many, or a class for an expanded clone.

CDR3 protein | CDR3 DNA | clone size | D gene | J gene | V gene
CASSLGGLEADTQYF | TGCGCCAGCAGCTTGGGGGGGTTGGAGGCAGATACGCAGTATTTT | . | . | TRBJ2-3 | TRBV5-1
CSVSRGGVDQYF | TGCAGCGTCTCCCGGGGAGGGGTGGACCAGTACTTC | . | TRBD2 | TRBJ2-5 | TRBV29-1
CASSHSGLADSYNEQFF | TGTGCCAGCAGCCACTCGGGACTAGCGGACTCCTACAATGAGCAGTTCTTC | . | TRBD2 | TRBJ2-1 | TRBV4-2
CASSLDRAGGNEQFF | TGCGCCAGCAGCTTGGACAGGGCGGGGGGCAATGAGCAGTTCTTC | . | TRBD2 | TRBJ2-1 | TRBV5-1
CASSFWDKGYGYTF | TGCGCCAGCAGCTTTTGGGACAAGGGATATGGCTACACCTTC | . | . | TRBJ1-2 | TRBV5-1
CASSSLTDTQYF | TGTGCCAGCTCGTCCCTCACAGATACGCAGTATTTT | . | . | TRBJ2-3 | TRBV28
CASRSGRSDAYGYTF | TGTGCCAGCAGGTCTGGACGCTCCGACGCCTATGGCTACACCTTC | . | . | TRBJ1-2 | TRBV5-4
CASSQLAGVGNEQFF | TGCGCCAGCAGCCAACTAGCGGGAGTGGGCAATGAGCAGTTCTTC | . | TRBD2 | TRBJ2-1 | TRBV5-1
CASSLVAGDYTGELFF | TGTGCCAGCAGCTTAGTTGCAGGGGACTACACCGGGGAGCTGTTTTTT | once | . | TRBJ2-2 | TRBV7-7
CASSGPGGPTEAFF | TGTGCCAGCAGCGGCCCCGGGGGACCCACTGAAGCTTTCTTT | once | . | TRBJ1-1 | TRBV2
CASGFGGQETQYF | TGTGCTAGTGGTTTCGGGGGGCAAGAGACCCAGTACTTC | . | TRBD2 | TRBJ2-5 | TRBV12-5
CASSQVPSSYEQYF | TGCGCCAGCAGCCAAGTCCCGAGCTCCTACGAGCAGTACTTC | once | . | TRBJ2-7 | TRBV4-1
CASSSSLGRQPQHF | TGTGCCAGCAGTTCCTCTTTGGGTCGGCAGCCCCAGCATTTT | few | . | TRBJ1-5 | TRBV28
CASSPQSTDTQYF | TGTGCCAGCAGTCCTCAAAGCACAGATACGCAGTATTTT | once | . | TRBJ2-3 | TRBV28
CASSQSDEQFF | TGTGCCAGCAGTCAGTCCGATGAGCAGTTCTTC | . | . | TRBJ2-1 | TRBV2
CASSQDSGGFNYEQYF | TGTGCCAGCAGCCAAGATTCGGGGGGCTTCAACTACGAGCAGTACTTC | . | . | TRBJ2-7 | TRBV4-2
CASSLGLAGVNEQFF | TGCGCCAGCAGCTTGGGACTAGCGGGAGTCAATGAGCAGTTCTTC | . | TRBD2 | TRBJ2-1 | TRBV5-1
CASSLAGGGSNYEQYF | TGCGCCAGCAGCTTGGCAGGTGGAGGCAGCAACTACGAGCAGTACTTC | . | . | TRBJ2-7 | TRBV5-1
CASTVPRGTGGTYNEQFF | TGTGCCAGTACCGTACCCCGAGGGACAGGGGGCACCTACAATGAGCAGTTCTTC | . | TRBD1 | TRBJ2-1 | TRBV19
CASSLPTDTQYF | TGTGCCAGCAGCCTCCCGACAGATACGCAGTATTTT | . | . | TRBJ2-3 | TRBV7-3
CASSLPGQGGAIQPQHF | TGTGCCAGCAGTTTGCCCGGACAGGGAGGGGCTATTCAGCCCCAGCATTTT | . | TRBD1 | TRBJ1-5 | TRBV28
CASSLPRAPSWEQYF | TGTGCCAGCAGTTTACCCCGGGCGCCCAGTTGGGAGCAGTACTTC | . | . | TRBJ2-7 | TRBV28
CASSLEAWFGSSYEQYF | TGTGCCAGCAGCTTAGAGGCCTGGTTCGGTAGCTCCTACGAGCAGTACTTC | . | . | TRBJ2-7 | TRBV7-8
CAWMMQDSPYF | TGTGCCTGGATGATGCAGGACTCTCCCTACTTC | . | . | TRBJ2-7 | TRBV30
CAWDDPNYGYTF | TGTGCCTGGGATGATCCTAACTATGGCTACACCTTC | . | . | TRBJ1-2 | TRBV30
CASSLGTGYQPQHF | TGCGCCAGCAGCTTGGGGACAGGTTATCAGCCCCAGCATTTT | . | TRBD1 | TRBJ1-5 | TRBV5-1
CASRRTSGAYEQYF | TGTGCCAGCAGACGGACTAGCGGGGCCTACGAGCAGTACTTC | . | TRBD2 | TRBJ2-7 | TRBV28
CASGVWRGGYTF | TGCGCCAGCGGAGTATGGAGAGGGGGCTACACCTTC | . | . | TRBJ1-2 | TRBV10-1